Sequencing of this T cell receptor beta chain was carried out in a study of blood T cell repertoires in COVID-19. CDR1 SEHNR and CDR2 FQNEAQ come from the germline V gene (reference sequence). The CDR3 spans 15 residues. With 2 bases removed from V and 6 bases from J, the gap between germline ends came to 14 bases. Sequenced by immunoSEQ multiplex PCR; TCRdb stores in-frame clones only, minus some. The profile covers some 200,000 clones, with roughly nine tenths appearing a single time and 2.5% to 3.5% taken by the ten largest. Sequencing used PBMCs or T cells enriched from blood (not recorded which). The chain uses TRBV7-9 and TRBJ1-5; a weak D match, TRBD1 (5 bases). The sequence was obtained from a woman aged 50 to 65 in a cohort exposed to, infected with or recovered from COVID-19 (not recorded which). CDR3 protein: CASSLSGGNGQPQHF. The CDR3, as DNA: TGTGCCAGCAGCTTATCCGGGGGGAACGGTCAGCCCCAGCATTTT.